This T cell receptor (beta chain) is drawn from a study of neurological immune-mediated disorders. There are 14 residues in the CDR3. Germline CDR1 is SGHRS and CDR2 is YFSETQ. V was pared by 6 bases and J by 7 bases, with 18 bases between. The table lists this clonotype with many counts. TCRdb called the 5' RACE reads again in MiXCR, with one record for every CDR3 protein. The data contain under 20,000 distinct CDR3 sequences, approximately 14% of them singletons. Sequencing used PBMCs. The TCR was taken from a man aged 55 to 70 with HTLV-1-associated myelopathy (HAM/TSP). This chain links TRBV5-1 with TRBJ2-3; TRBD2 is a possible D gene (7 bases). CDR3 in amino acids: CASMLEGGAYTQYF. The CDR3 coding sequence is TGCGCCAGCATGCTAGAGGGGGGGGCGTATACGCAGTATTTT.